This TCR beta chain was sequenced in a study of cytotoxic CD8 clonotypes in ibrutinib-treated CLL. Study details: Across samples, productive templates numbered approximately 260,000 and productive rearrangements reached roughly 98,000 on average. Study-wide results and caveats: Treatment left the uncommon public clonotypes either contracted or stable in frequency.

The table came from immunoSEQ multiplex PCR; TCRdb's copy has only in-frame clones and leaves some out. The table lists over 130,000 clones, 80% of them singletons. Of note for this clone: No antigen is known for it.

This CDR3 has 11 residues. Trimming stripped 1 base from V and 6 bases from J, with 5 bases between. From germline, CDR1 is GTSNPN and CDR2 SVGIG (reference sequence). The sequencing here drew on PBMCs, taken after 36 months of ibrutinib treatment. The receptor comes from a human donor with chronic lymphocytic leukemia. The V and J genes are TRBV30 and TRBJ2-3; no clear D gene. The CDR3 sequence: CAWSEPDTQYF. The CDR3 nucleotides are TGTGCCTGGAGTGAGCCCGATACGCAGTATTTT. The full variable domain, completed using reference TRBV30 and TRBJ2-3, is SQTIHQWPATLVQPVGSPLSLECTVEGTSNPNLYWYRQAAGRGLQLLFYSVGIGQISSEVPQNLSASRPQDRQFILSSKKLLLSDSGFYLCAWSEPDTQYFGPGTRLTVL.